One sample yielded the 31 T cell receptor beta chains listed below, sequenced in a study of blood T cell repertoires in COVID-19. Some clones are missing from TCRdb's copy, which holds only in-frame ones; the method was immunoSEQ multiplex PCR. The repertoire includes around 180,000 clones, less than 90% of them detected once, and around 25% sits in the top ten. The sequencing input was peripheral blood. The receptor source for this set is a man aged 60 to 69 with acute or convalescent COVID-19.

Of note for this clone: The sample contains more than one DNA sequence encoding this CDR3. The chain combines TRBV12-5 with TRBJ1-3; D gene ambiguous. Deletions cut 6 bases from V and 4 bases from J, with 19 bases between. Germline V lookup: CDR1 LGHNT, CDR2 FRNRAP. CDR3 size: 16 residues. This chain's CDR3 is CASGLFHGDAGNTIYF. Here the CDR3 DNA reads TGTGCTAGTGGCTTGTTTCACGGGGATGCCGGAAACACCATATATTTT.

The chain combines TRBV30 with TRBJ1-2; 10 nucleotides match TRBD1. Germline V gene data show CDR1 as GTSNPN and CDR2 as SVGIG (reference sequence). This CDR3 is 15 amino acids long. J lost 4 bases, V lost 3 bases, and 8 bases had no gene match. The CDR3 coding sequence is TGTGCCTGGAGGCGTAAGACAGGGGGCGTCTATGGCTACACCTTC. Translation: CAWRRKTGGVYGYTF.

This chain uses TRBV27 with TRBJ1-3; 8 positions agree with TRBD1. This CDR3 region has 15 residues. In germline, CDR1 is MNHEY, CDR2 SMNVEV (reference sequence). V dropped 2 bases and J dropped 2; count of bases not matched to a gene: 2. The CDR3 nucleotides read TGTGCCAGCAGTTTAGGCAGGGGGCCTGGAAACACCATATATTTT. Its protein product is CASSLGRGPGNTIYF.

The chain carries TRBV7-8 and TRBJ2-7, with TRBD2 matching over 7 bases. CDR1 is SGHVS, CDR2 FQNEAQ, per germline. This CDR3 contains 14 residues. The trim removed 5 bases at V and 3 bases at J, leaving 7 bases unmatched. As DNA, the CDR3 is TGTGCCAGCAGCCCTACGGGGGGTTACTACGAGCAGTACTTC. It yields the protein CASSPTGGYYEQYF.

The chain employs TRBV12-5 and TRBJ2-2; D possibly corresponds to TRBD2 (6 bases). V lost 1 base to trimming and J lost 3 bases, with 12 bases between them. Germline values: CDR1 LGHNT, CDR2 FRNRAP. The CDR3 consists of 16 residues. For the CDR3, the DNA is TGTGCTAGTGGTTTGGGGACGGCGGGGTACACCGGGGAGCTGTTTTTT. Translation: CASGLGTAGYTGELFF.

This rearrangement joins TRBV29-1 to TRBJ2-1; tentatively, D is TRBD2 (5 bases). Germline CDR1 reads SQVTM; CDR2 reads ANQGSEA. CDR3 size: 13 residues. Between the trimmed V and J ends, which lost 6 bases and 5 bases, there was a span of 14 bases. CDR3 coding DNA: TGCAGCGTCTCGAAGCGGATAAACAATGAGCAGTTCTTC. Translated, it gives CSVSKRINNEQFF.

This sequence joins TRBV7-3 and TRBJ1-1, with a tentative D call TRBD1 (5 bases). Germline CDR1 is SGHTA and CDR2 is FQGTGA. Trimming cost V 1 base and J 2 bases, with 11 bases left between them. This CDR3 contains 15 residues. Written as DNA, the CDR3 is TGTGCCAGCAGCTTAATGGGGCAGGGAAACACTGAAGCTTTCTTT. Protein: CASSLMGQGNTEAFF. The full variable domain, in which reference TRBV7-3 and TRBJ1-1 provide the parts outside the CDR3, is GAGVSQTPSNKVTEKGKYVELRCDPISGHTALYWYRQSLGQGPEFLIYFQGTGAADDSGLPNDRFFAVRPEGSVSTLKIQRTERGDSAVYLCASSLMGQGNTEAFFGQGTRLTVV.

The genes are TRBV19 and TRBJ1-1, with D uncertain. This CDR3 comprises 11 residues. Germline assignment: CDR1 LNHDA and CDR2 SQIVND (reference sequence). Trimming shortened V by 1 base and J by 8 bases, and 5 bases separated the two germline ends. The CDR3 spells CASSIAREAFF. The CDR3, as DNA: TGTGCCAGTAGTATAGCCAGAGAAGCTTTCTTT.

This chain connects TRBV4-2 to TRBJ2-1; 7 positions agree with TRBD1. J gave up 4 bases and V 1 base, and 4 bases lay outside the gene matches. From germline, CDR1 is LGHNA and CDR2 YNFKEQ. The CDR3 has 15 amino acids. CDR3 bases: TGTGCCAGCAGCCAAGTCAGGGGACAGTACAATGAGCAGTTCTTC. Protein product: CASSQVRGQYNEQFF.

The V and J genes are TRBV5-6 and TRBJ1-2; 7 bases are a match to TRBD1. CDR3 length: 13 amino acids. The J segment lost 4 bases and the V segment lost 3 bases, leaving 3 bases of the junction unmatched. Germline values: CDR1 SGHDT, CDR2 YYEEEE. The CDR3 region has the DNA TGTGCCAGCAGCTCGACAGGGCCCTATGGCTACACCTTC. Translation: CASSSTGPYGYTF.

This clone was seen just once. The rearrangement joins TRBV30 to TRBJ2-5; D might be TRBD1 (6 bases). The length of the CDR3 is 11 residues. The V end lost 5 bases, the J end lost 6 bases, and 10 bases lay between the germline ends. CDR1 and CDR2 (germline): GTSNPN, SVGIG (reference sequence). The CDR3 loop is CAWGTGKTQYF. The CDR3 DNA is TGTGCCTGGGGAACAGGGAAGACCCAGTACTTC.

This CDR3 reads CASSVDRDTQYF. The CDR3 DNA follows: TGCGCCAGCAGTGTAGACAGAGATACGCAGTATTTT. The chain uses TRBV10-1 and TRBJ2-3; a weak D match, TRBD1 (5 bases). Per germline, CDR1 WNHNN and CDR2 SYGVQD (reference sequence). Trimming pared 4 bases from V and 5 bases from J, leaving 7 bases between. CDR3 length: 12 residues.

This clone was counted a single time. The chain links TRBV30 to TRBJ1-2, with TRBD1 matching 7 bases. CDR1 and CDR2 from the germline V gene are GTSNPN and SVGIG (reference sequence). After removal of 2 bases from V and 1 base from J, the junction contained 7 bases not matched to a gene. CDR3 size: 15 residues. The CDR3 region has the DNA TGTGCCTGGAGTAGGGGGGACAGTTTTAACTATGGCTACACCTTC. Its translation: CAWSRGDSFNYGYTF.

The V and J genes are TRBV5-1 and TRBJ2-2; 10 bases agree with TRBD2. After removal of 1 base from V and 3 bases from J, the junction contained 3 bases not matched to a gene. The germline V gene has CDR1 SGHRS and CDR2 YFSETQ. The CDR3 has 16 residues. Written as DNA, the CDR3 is TGCGCCAGCAGCTTGCTAGCGGGGGCCGACACCGGGGAGCTGTTTTTT. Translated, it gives CASSLLAGADTGELFF.

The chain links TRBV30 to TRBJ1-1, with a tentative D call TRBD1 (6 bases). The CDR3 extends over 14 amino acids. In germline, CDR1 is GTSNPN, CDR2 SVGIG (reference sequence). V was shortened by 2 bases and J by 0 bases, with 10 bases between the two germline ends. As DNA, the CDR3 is TGTGCCTGGAGTTGGGACAACCTGAACACTGAAGCTTTCTTT. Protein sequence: CAWSWDNLNTEAFF. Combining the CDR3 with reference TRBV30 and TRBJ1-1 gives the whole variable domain SQTIHQWPATLVQPVGSPLSLECTVEGTSNPNLYWYRQAAGRGLQLLFYSVGIGQISSEVPQNLSASRPQDRQFILSSKKLLLSDSGFYLCAWSWDNLNTEAFFGQGTRLTVV.

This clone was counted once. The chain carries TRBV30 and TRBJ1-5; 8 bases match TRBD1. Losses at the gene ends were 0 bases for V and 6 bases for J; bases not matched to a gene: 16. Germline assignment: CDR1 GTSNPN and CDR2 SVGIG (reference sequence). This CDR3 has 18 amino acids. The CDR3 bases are TGTGCCTGGAGTGTACCTAGGACAGGGAAGATCGTCCGTCAGCCCCAGCATTTT. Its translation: CAWSVPRTGKIVRQPQHF.

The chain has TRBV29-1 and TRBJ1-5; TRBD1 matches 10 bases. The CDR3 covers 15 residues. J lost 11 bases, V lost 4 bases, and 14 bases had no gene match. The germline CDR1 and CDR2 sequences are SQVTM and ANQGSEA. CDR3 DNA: TGCAGCGTTGGGGACCAGACAGGGGGCGGTGAGGCCCAGCATTTT. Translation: CSVGDQTGGGEAQHF.

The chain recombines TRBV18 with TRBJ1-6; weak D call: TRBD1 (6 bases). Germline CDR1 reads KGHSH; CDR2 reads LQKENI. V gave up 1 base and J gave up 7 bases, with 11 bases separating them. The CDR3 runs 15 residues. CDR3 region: CASSPLTQGNSPLHF. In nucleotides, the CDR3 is TGTGCCAGCTCACCACTAACACAGGGAAATTCACCCCTCCACTTT.

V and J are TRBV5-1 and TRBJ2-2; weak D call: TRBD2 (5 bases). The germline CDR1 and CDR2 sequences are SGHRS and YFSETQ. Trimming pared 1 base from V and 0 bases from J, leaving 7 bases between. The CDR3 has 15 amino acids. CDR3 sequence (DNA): TGCGCCAGCAGCTTGAGGGAGACGAACACCGGGGAGCTGTTTTTT. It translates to CASSLRETNTGELFF.

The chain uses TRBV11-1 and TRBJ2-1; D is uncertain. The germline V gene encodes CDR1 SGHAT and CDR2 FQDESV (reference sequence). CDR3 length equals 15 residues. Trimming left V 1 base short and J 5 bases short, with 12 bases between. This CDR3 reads CASSLGGRTNNEQFF. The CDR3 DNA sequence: TGTGCCAGCAGCTTAGGTGGCAGAACGAACAATGAGCAGTTCTTC.

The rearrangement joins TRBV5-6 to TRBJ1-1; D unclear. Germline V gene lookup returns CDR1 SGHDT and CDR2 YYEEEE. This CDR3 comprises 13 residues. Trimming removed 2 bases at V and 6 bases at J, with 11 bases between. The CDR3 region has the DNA TGTGCCAGCAGCTTTGGAGAGGGCCCTGAAGCTTTCTTT. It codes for CASSFGEGPEAFF.

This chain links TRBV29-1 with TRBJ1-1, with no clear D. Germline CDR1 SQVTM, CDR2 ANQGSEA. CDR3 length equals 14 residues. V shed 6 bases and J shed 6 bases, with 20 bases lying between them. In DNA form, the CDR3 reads TGCAGCGTCAGCATTCTCACAGCCACGGCTGAAGCTTTCTTT. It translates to CSVSILTATAEAFF.

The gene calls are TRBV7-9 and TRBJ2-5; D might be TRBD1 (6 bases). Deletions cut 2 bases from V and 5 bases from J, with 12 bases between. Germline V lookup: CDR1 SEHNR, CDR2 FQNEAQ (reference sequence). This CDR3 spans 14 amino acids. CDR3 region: CASSLIGGLETQYF. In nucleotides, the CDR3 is TGTGCCAGCAGCTTAATAGGGGGTCTTGAGACCCAGTACTTC.

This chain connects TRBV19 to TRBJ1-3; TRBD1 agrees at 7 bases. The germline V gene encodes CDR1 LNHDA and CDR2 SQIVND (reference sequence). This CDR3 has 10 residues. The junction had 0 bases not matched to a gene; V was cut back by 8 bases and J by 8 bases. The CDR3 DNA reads TGTGCCAGTGGACAGGACACCATATATTTT. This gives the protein CASGQDTIYF.

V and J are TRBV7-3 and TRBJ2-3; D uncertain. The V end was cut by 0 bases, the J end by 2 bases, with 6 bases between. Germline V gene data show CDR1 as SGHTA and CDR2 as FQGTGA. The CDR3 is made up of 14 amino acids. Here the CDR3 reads CASSLTPSTDTQYF. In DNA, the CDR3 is TGTGCCAGCAGCTTAACCCCCTCCACAGATACGCAGTATTTT. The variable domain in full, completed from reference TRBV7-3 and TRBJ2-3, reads GAGVSQTPSNKVTEKGKYVELRCDPISGHTALYWYRQSLGQGPEFLIYFQGTGAADDSGLPNDRFFAVRPEGSVSTLKIQRTERGDSAVYLCASSLTPSTDTQYFGPGTRLTVL.

CDR3 in DNA: TGTGCCAGCTCACCTCGTGCAGGGTCCTATAATTCACCCCTCCACTTT. This translates into CASSPRAGSYNSPLHF. This chain connects TRBV18 to TRBJ1-6; TRBD1 is a possible D gene (5 bases). With 3 bases removed from V and 1 base from J, the gap between germline ends came to 10 bases. This CDR3 comprises 16 residues. CDR1 and CDR2 from the germline V gene are KGHSH and LQKENI.

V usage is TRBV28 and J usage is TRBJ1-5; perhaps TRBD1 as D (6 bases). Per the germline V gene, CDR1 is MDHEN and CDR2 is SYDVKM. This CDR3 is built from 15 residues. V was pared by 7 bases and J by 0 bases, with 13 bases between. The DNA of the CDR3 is TGTGCCAGCACCGCCTCGACAGGTAGCAATCAGCCCCAGCATTTT. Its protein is CASTASTGSNQPQHF. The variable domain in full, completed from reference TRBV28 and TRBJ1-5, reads DVKVTQSSRYLVKRTGEKVFLECVQDMDHENMFWYRQDPGLGLRLIYFSYDVKMKEKGDIPEGYSVSREKKERFSLILESASTNQTSMYLCASTASTGSNQPQHFGDGTRLSIL.

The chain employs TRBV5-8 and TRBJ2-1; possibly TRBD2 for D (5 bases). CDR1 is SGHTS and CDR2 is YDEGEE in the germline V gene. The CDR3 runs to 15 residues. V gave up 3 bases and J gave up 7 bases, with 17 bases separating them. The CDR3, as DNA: TGTGCCAGCAGCTCTGGCCCGGAAAGGGAGAATGAGCAGTTCTTC. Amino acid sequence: CASSSGPERENEQFF.

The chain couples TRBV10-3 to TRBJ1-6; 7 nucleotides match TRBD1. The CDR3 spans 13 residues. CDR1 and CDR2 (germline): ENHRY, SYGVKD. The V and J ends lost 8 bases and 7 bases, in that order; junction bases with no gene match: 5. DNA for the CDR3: TGTGCCATCGGGGGACAGCTCAATTCACCCCTCCACTTT. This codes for CAIGGQLNSPLHF.

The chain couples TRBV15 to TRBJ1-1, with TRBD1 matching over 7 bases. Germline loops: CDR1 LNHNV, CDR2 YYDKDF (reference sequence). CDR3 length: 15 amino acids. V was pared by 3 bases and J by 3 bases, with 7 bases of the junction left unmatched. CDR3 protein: CATSSPPTGDTEAFF. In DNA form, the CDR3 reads TGTGCCACCAGCAGTCCGCCTACAGGGGACACTGAAGCTTTCTTT.

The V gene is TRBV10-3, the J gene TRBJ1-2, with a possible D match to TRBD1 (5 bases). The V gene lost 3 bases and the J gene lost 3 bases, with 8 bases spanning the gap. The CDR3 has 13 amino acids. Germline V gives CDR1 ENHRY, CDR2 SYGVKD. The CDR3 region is CAISERQHYGYTF. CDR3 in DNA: TGTGCCATCAGTGAACGACAGCACTATGGCTACACCTTC.